This T cell receptor (beta chain) was identified in a study of blood T cell repertoires in COVID-19. Germline CDR1 is SGHRS and CDR2 is YFSETQ. The CDR3 loop spans 14 amino acids. V shed 2 bases and J shed 8 bases, with 13 bases lying between them. Assay used: immunoSEQ multiplex PCR; TCRdb lists only in-frame clones, some missing. Here the sample spans 50,000 to 70,000 clones, roughly 90% being singletons. Sequencing was done on a sample of peripheral blood. J is TRBJ2-2 and V is TRBV5-1; possible D gene TRBD1, 5 bases. The source of this sequence is a human donor with active COVID-19. The donor label of this sample is uncertain. The CDR3 DNA follows: TGCGCCAGCAGCTTTGACAGATTTTTGGGGGAGCTGTTTTTT. It encodes CASSFDRFLGELFF.